This TCR beta chain was recovered during a study of OX40 agonist ivuxolimab in advanced cancers. Study context: Among those treated, three patients had partial responses, one with hepatocellular carcinoma and two with cutaneous melanoma. Study findings and constraints: Some nonresponders additionally presented with little normalized T-cell clonal expansion. The 0.1-3.0 mg/kg partial responders had among the lowest clonal expansion.

With respect to this clone: Antigen: not known.

Method: immunoSEQ multiplex PCR; TCRdb's copy keeps in-frame clones and lacks some. The repertoire includes around 73,000 clones, 80% to 90% of them detected once, and roughly 11% sits in the top ten. The CDR3 runs 15 residues. CDR1 is SGHVS, CDR2 FNYEAQ, per germline. V dropped 5 bases and J dropped 0 bases, with 11 bases sitting between them. Patients were excluded for autoimmune disease history or systemic immunosuppression. The rearrangement uses TRBV7-6 and TRBJ1-3; D unresolved. The clonotype was recovered from an adult with an advanced solid tumor such as melanoma, head and neck, liver or kidney cancer. Source: CD4+ or CD8+ T cells sorted from blood, taken in a trial of the OX40 agonist ivuxolimab. The CDR3 protein is CASSPALISGNTIYF. Here the CDR3 DNA reads TGTGCCAGCAGCCCGGCCCTGATCTCTGGAAACACCATATATTTT.